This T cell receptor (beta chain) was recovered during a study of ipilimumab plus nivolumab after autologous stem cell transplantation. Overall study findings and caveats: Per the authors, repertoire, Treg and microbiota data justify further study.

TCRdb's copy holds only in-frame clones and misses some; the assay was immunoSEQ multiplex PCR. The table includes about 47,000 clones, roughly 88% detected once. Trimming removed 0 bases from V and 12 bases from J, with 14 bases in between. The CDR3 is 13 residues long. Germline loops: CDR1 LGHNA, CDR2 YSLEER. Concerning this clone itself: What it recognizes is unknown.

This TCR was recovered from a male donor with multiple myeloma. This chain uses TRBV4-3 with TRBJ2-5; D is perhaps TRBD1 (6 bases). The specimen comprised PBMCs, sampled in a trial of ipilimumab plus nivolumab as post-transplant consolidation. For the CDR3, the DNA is TGCGCCAGCAGCCAAGAACGGGACACCACTGAGTACTTC. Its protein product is CASSQERDTTEYF.